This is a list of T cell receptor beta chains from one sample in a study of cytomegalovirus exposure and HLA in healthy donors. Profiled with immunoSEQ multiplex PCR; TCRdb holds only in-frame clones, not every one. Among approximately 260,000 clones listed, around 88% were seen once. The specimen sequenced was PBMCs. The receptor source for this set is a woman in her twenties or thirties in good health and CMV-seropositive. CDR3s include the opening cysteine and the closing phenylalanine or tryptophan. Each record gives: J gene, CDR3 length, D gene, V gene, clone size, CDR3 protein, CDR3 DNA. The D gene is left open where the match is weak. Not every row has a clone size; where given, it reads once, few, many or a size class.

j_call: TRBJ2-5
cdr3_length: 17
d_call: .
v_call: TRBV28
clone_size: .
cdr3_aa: CASSLGKWSRGQETQYF
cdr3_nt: TGTGCCAGCAGTTTAGGCAAGTGGTCTCGAGGCCAAGAGACCCAGTACTTC

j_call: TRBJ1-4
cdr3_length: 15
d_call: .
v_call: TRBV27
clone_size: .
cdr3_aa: CASSLADATNEKLFF
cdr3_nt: TGTGCCAGCAGTTTGGCCGATGCAACTAATGAAAAACTGTTTTTT

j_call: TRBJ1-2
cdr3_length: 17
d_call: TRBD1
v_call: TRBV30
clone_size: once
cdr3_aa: CAWTFFFDRGRDYGYTF
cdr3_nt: TGTGCCTGGACCTTCTTCTTCGACAGGGGGCGGGACTATGGCTACACCTTC

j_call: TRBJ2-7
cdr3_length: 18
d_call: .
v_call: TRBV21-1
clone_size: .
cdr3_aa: CASSLKAPSGMDNYEQYF
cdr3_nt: TGTGCCAGCAGCCTAAAAGCCCCAAGTGGGATGGACAACTACGAGCAGTACTTC

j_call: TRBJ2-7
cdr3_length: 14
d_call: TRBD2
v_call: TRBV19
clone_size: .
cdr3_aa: CASSIAGGRYEQYF
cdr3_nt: TGTGCCAGTAGTATAGCGGGAGGAAGGTACGAGCAGTACTTC

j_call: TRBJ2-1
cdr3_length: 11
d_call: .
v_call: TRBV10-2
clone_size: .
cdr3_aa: CASRDSDKQFF
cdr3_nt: TGCGCCAGCAGGGATAGCGATAAGCAGTTCTTC

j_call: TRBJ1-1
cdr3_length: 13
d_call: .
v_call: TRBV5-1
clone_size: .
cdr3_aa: CASIGSMNTEAFF
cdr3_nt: TGCGCCAGCATTGGCAGTATGAACACTGAAGCTTTCTTT

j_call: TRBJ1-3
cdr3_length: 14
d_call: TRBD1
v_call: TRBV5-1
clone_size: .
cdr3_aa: CASSTDRAGNTIYF
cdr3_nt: TGCGCCAGCTCGACGGACAGGGCTGGAAACACCATATATTTT

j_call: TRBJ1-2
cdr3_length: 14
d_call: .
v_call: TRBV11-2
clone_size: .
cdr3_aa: CASSLDRADYGYTF
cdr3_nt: TGTGCCAGCAGCTTAGATCGAGCGGACTATGGCTACACCTTC

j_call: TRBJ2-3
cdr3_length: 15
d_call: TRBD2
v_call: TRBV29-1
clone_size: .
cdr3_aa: CSVPGLAGFTDTQYF
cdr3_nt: TGCAGCGTCCCCGGACTAGCGGGGTTCACAGATACGCAGTATTTT

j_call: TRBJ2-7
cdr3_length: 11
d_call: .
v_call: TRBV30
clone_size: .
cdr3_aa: CAWSGRVEQYF
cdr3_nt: TGTGCCTGGAGTGGGAGGGTCGAGCAGTACTTC

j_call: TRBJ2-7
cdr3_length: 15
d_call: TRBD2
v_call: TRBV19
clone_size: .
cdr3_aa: CASRKSGSHTYEQYF
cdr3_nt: TGTGCCAGTCGGAAAAGCGGGAGCCATACCTACGAGCAGTACTTC

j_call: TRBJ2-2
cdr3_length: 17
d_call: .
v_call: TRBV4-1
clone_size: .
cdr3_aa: CASSQPSRGSVAGELFF
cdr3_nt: TGCGCCAGCAGTCAGCCTAGTAGGGGGAGCGTAGCCGGGGAGCTGTTTTTT

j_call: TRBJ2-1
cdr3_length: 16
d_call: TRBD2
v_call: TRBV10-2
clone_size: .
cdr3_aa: CASTIRAGLAGNEQFF
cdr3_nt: TGCGCCAGCACTATAAGAGCGGGACTAGCGGGCAATGAGCAGTTCTTC

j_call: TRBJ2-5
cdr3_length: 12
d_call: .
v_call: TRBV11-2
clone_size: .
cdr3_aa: CASRTGVRTQYF
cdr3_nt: TGTGCCAGCCGTACAGGAGTGCGGACCCAGTACTTC

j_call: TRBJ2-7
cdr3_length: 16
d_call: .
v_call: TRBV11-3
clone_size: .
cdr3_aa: CASSLVSGRRSYEQYF
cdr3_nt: TGTGCCAGCAGCTTAGTATCCGGGAGAAGGTCCTACGAGCAGTACTTC

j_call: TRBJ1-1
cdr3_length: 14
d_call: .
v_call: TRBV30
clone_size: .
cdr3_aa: CAWMVGGHETEAFF
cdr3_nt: TGTGCCTGGATGGTGGGGGGGCACGAAACTGAAGCTTTCTTT

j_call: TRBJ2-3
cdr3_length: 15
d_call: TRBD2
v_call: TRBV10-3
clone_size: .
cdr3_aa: CAMTEGSGGTDTQYF
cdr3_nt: TGTGCCATGACCGAGGGTAGCGGGGGCACAGATACGCAGTATTTT

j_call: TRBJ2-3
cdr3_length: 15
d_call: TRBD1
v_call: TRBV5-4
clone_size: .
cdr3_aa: CASSSRTGEKDTQYF
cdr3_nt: TGTGCCAGCAGCTCTAGGACAGGGGAGAAAGATACGCAGTATTTT

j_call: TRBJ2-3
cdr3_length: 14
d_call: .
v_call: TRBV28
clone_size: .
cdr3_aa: CASSRGSGPDTQYF
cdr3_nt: TGTGCCAGCAGTCGTGGATCGGGTCCAGATACGCAGTATTTT

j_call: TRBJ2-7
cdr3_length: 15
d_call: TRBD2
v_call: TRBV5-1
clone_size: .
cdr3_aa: CASSRGTSGAYEQYF
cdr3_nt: TGCGCCAGCAGCAGGGGGACTAGCGGAGCCTACGAGCAGTACTTC

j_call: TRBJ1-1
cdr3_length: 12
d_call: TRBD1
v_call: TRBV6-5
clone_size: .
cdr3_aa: CASSYDRVMAFF
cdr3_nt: TGTGCCAGCAGTTACGACAGGGTAATGGCTTTCTTT

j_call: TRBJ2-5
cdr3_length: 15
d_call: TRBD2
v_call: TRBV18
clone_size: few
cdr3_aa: CASSQGLAEQETQYF
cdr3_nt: TGTGCCAGCTCTCAAGGACTAGCGGAACAAGAGACCCAGTACTTC

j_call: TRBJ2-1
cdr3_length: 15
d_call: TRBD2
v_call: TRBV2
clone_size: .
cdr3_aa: CASSVVRTSGNEQFF
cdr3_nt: TGTGCCAGCAGTGTCGTACGGACTAGCGGAAATGAGCAGTTCTTC

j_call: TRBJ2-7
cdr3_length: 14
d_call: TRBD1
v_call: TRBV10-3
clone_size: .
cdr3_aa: CAISEIQGVLEQYF
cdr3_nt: TGTGCCATCAGTGAGATACAGGGGGTCCTGGAGCAGTACTTC

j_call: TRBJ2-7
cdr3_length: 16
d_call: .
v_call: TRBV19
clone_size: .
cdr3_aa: CASSIAGQGSSYEQYF
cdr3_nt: TGTGCCAGTAGTATTGCGGGCCAGGGGAGCTCCTACGAGCAGTACTTC

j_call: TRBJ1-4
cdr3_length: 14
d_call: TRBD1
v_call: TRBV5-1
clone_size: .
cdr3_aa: CASSPGQGGEKLFF
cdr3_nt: TGCGCCAGCAGCCCCGGACAGGGCGGTGAAAAACTGTTTTTT

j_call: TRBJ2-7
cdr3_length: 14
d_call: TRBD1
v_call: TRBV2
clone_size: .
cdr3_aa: CASRVGTGGYEQYF
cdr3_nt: TGTGCCAGCAGGGTGGGGACAGGGGGCTACGAGCAGTACTTC

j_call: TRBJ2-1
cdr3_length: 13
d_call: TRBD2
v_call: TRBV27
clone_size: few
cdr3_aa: CAIATSRHNEQFF
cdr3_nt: TGTGCCATCGCGACTAGCAGACACAATGAGCAGTTCTTC

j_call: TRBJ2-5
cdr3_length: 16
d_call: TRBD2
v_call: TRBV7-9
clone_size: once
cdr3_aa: CASSSWSTGRLKTQYF
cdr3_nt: TGTGCCAGCAGCTCGTGGTCTACCGGGAGGCTAAAGACCCAGTACTTC

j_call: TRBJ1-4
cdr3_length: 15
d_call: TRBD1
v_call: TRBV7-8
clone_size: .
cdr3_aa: CASSGDRLPDEKLFF
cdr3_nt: TGTGCCAGCAGCGGGGACAGGCTACCGGATGAAAAACTGTTTTTT

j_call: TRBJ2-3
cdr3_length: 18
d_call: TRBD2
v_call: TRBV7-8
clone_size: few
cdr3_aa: CASSLARSRESGTDTQYF
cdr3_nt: TGTGCCAGCAGCTTAGCGCGGTCGCGGGAGTCGGGTACAGATACGCAGTATTTT

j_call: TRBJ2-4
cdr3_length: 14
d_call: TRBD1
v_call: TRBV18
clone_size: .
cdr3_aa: CASSPRTGAGIQYF
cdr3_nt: TGTGCCAGCTCACCAAGGACAGGGGCGGGCATTCAGTACTTC

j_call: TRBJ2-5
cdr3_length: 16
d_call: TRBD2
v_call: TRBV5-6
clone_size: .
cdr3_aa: CASSLGASGYQETQYF
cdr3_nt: TGTGCCAGCAGCTTGGGGGCTAGCGGGTACCAAGAGACCCAGTACTTC

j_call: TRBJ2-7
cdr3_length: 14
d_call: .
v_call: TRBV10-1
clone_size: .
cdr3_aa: CASSEGEVRYEQYF
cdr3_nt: TGCGCCAGCAGTGAGGGGGAGGTAAGGTACGAGCAGTACTTC

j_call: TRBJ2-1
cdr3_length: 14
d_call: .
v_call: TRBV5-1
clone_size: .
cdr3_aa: CASSLAGGDNEQFF
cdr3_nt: TGCGCCAGCAGCTTGGCCGGAGGGGACAATGAGCAGTTCTTC

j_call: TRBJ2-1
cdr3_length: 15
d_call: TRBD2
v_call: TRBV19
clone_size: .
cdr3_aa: CASSGWLAGGGEQFF
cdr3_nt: TGTGCCAGTAGTGGGTGGCTAGCGGGAGGTGGTGAGCAGTTCTTC

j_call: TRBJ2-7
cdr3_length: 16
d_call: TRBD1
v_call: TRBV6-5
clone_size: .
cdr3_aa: CASSYSTVQGAYEQYF
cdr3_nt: TGTGCCAGCAGTTACTCGACGGTGCAGGGGGCGTACGAGCAGTACTTC

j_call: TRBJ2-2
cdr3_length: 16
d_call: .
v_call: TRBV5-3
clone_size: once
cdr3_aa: CARTKTGGPNTGELFF
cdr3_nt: TGTGCCAGAACCAAAACCGGAGGGCCGAACACCGGGGAGCTGTTTTTT

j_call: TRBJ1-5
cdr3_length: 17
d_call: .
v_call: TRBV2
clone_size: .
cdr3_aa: CASSEDFRTRESQPQHF
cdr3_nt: TGTGCCAGCAGTGAAGATTTTAGGACGCGGGAATCTCAGCCCCAGCATTTT

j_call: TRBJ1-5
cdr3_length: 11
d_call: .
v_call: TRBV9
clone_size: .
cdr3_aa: CASGLNQPQHF
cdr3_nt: TGTGCCAGCGGACTGAATCAGCCCCAGCATTTT

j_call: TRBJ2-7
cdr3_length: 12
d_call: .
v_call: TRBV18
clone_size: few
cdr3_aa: CASSPSSDEQYF
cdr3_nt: TGTGCCAGCTCACCGTCCAGCGACGAGCAGTACTTC

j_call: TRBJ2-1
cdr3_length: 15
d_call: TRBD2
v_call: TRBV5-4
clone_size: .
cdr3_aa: CASSYGLAGVYEQFF
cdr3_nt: TGTGCCAGCAGCTATGGACTAGCGGGAGTGTATGAGCAGTTCTTC

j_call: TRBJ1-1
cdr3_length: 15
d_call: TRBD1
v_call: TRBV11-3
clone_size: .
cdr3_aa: CASSRRQGQNTEAFF
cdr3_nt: TGTGCCAGCAGCCGTAGACAGGGCCAGAACACTGAAGCTTTCTTT

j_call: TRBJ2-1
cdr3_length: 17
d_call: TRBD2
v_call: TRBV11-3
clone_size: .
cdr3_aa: CASSPPFGAGGSNEQFF
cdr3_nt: TGTGCCAGCAGCCCCCCTTTCGGGGCGGGAGGTAGCAATGAGCAGTTCTTC

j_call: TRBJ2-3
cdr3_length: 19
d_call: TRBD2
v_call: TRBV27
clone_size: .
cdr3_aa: CASSQSGTSGRGFPDTQYF
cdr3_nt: TGTGCCAGCAGTCAATCCGGGACTAGCGGGAGGGGATTCCCAGATACGCAGTATTTT

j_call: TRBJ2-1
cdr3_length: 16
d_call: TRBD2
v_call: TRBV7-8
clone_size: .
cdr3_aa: CASSLVSGLGYHEQFF
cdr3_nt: TGTGCCAGCAGCTTAGTATCGGGACTAGGGTACCATGAGCAGTTCTTC

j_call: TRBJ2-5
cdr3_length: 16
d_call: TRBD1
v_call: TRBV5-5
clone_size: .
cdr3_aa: CASSWTPRQGQETQYF
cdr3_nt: TGTGCCAGCAGCTGGACTCCCCGACAGGGACAAGAGACCCAGTACTTC

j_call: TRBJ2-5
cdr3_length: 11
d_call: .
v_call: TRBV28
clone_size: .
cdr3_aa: CASFSGGTQYF
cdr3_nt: TGTGCCAGCTTCTCCGGGGGGACCCAGTACTTC

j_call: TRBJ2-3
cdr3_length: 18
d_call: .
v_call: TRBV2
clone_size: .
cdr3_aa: CASSELWSVRWSTDTQYF
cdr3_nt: TGTGCCAGCAGTGAACTTTGGTCGGTGAGGTGGAGCACAGATACGCAGTATTTT

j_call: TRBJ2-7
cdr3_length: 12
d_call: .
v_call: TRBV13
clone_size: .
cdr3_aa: CASSNRDYEQYF
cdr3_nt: TGTGCCAGCAGCAACAGGGATTACGAGCAGTACTTC

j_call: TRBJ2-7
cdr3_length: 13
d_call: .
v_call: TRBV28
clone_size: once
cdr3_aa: CASSLDSNYEQYF
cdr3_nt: TGTGCCAGCAGTTTGGACAGCAACTACGAGCAGTACTTC

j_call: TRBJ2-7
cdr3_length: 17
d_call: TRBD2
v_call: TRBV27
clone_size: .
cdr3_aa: CASSLKFTLAGDSEQYF
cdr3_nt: TGTGCCAGCAGTTTAAAATTTACACTAGCGGGAGATAGCGAGCAGTACTTC

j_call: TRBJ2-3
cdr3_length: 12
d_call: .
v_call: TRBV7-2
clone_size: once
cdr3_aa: CASSLGRDTQYF
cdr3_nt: TGTGCCAGCAGCTTGGGGCGGGATACGCAGTATTTT